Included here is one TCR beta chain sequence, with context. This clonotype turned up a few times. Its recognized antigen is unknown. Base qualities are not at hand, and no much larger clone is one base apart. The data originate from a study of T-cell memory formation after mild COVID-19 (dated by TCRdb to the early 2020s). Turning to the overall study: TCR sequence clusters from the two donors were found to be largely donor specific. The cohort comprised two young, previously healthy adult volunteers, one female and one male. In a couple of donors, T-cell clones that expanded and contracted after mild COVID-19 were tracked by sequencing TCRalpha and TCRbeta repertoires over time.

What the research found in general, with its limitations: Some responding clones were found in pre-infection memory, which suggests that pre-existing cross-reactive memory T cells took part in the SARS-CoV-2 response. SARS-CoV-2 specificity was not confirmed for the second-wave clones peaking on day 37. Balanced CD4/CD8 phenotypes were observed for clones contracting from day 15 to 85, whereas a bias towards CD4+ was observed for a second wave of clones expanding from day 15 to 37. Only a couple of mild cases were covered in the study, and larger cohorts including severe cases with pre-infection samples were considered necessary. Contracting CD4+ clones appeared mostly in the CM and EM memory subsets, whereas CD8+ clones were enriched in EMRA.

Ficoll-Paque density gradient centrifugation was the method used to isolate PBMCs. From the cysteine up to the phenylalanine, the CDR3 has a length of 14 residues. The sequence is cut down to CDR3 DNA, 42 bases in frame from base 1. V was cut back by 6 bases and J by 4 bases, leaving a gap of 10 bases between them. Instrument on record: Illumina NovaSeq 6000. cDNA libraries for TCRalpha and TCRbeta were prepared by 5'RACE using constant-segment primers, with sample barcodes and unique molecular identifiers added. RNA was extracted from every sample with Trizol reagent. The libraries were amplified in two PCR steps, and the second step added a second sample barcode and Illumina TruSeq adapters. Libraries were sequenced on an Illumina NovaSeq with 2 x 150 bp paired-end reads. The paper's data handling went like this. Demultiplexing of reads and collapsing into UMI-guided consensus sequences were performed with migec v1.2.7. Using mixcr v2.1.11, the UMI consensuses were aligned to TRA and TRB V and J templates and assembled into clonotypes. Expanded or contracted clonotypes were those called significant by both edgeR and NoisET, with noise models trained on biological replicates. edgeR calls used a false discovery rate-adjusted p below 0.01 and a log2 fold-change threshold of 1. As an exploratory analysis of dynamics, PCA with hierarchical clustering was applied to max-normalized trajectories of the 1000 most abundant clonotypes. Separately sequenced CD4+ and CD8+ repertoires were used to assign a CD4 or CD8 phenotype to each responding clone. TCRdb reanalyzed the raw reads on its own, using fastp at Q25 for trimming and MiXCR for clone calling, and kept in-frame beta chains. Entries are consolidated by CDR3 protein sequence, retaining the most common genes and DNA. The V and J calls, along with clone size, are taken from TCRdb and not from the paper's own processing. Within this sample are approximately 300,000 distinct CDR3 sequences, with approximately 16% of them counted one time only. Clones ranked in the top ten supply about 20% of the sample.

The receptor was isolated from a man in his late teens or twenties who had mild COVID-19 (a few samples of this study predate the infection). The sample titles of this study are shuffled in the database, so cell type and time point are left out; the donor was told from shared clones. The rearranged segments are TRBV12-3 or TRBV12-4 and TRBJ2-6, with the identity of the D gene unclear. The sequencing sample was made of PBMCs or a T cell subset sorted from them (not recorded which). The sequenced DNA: TGTGCCAGCAGGATTCCCCCCGGGGCCAACGTCCTGACTTTC. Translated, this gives CASRIPPGANVLTF.